The 24 T cell receptor beta chains in this list originate from one sample, sequenced in a study of blood T cell repertoires in COVID-19. Profiling relied on immunoSEQ multiplex PCR, and the TCRdb table lists in-frame clones only, not all of them. The sample has roughly 220,000 clones, 70% to 90% seen once. The material sequenced was peripheral blood. The receptor set was obtained from a man aged 55 to 70 with acute or convalescent COVID-19.

The chain links TRBV19 to TRBJ2-7; 8 bases align to TRBD1. Trimming took 1 base from V and 1 from J; bases not matched to a gene: 3. The CDR3 has 15 residues. Per germline, CDR1 LNHDA and CDR2 SQIVND (reference sequence). The CDR3 sequence is CASSIVGQGSYEQYF. The CDR3 DNA reads TGTGCCAGTAGTATAGTTGGACAGGGTTCCTACGAGCAGTACTTC.

The CDR3 nucleotides read TGCAGCGTTGGGACAGGGGTCACCGGGGAGCTGTTTTTT. It is translated as CSVGTGVTGELFF. The V and J genes are TRBV29-1 and TRBJ2-2; 9 bases match TRBD1. The CDR3 covers 13 residues. The junction had 1 base not matched to a gene; V was cut back by 4 bases and J by 4 bases. Germline CDR1 is SQVTM and CDR2 is ANQGSEA.

This sequence joins TRBV5-4 and TRBJ2-5, with TRBD1 identical over 10 bases. Trimming cost V 4 bases and J 5 bases; bases outside gene matches: 8. This CDR3 has 15 amino acids. Germline CDR1 and CDR2: SGHNT and YYREEE (reference sequence). CDR3 bases: TGTGCCAGCAGCCAAAAAGGACAGGGGGGGGAGACCCAGTACTTC. Encoded protein: CASSQKGQGGETQYF.

The chain couples TRBV3-1 (or the pseudogene TRBV3-2) to TRBJ1-1; D is perhaps TRBD1 (5 bases). The germline gives CDR1 LGHDT, CDR2 YNNKEL (reference sequence). V was clipped by 1 base and J by 4 bases, with 13 bases between them. The CDR3 contains 15 residues. This chain's CDR3 is CASSQGGWGGTEAFF. As DNA, the CDR3 is TGTGCCAGCAGCCAAGGAGGGTGGGGGGGCACTGAAGCTTTCTTT.

This clone was seen a few times. J is TRBJ2-7 and V is TRBV29-1; 14 positions match TRBD2. The CDR3 has 14 amino acids. V shed 4 bases, J shed 6 bases, and the junction held 5 bases outside the gene matches. Looked up from germline, CDR1 is SQVTM and CDR2 is ANQGSEA. CDR3 bases: TGCAGCGTTGGGACTAGCGGGGGGTTGGGCGAGCAGTACTTC. This sequence encodes CSVGTSGGLGEQYF.

This clone was observed a single time. This chain uses TRBV6-2 or TRBV6-3 with TRBJ2-7, with TRBD1 matching 10 bases. CDR1 is MNHEY, CDR2 SVGEGT, per germline. The V gene end was trimmed by 5 bases and the J gene end by 1 base; junction bases not matched to a gene: 5. The CDR3 loop spans 15 amino acids. CDR3 in DNA: TGTGCCAGCAGTCCCAGGACAGGGGGTTCCTACGAGCAGTACTTC. Protein product: CASSPRTGGSYEQYF.

The gene calls are TRBV7-2 and TRBJ2-5; 9 positions agree with TRBD2. With 3 bases clipped from V and 5 bases from J, the junction kept 7 bases outside the gene matches. The CDR3 has 15 residues. Germline V gene lookup returns CDR1 SGHTA and CDR2 FQGNSA. The CDR3 sequence: CASSFTGTSRETQYF. The CDR3 nucleotides read TGTGCCAGCAGCTTCACCGGGACTAGCAGGGAGACCCAGTACTTC.

V usage is TRBV21-1 and J usage is TRBJ1-4; the table's D gene call, TRBD1, was not cross checked with the DNA. TRBV21-1 is an annotated pseudogene. The CDR3 totals 19 residues. The CDR3 spells CASSPGDRGGPTTNEKLFF. CDR3 coding DNA: TGTGCCAGCAGCCCGGGGGACAGGGGGGGCCCTACAACTAATGAAAAACTGTTTTTT.

The rearrangement uses TRBV2 and TRBJ2-7, with 10 positions matching TRBD1. The CDR3 extends over 15 amino acids. Germline V gene data show CDR1 as SNHLY and CDR2 as FYNNEI. The V gene end was trimmed by 7 bases and the J gene end by 7 bases; junction bases not matched to a gene: 13. CDR3 in amino acids: CASIIGRQGAREQYF. The CDR3 DNA is TGTGCCAGCATAATCGGAAGACAGGGGGCGAGGGAGCAGTACTTC.

The V call is TRBV7-9, the J call TRBJ1-1; D is possibly TRBD1 (6 bases). The germline V and J ends were trimmed by 4 bases and 4 bases, with 13 bases remaining between them. The CDR3 has 14 residues. The germline V gene has CDR1 SEHNR and CDR2 FQNEAQ (reference sequence). The CDR3 DNA reads as TGTGCCAGCAGCTCCGGGACAACGGGCACTGAAGCTTTCTTT. It encodes CASSSGTTGTEAFF.

This rearrangement joins TRBV18 to TRBJ1-1; 9 bases align to TRBD1. V lost 3 bases to trimming and J lost 0 bases; unmatched junction nucleotides: 8. The CDR3 spans 17 residues. Germline V gene data show CDR1 as KGHSH and CDR2 as LQKENI. This CDR3 is CASSPLPGQGVNTEAFF. In DNA, the CDR3 is TGTGCCAGCTCACCCCTACCGGGACAGGGCGTGAACACTGAAGCTTTCTTT.

This chain uses TRBV19 with TRBJ2-2, with D possibly matching TRBD2 (5 bases). CDR3 size: 16 residues. The V end lost 5 bases, the J end lost 7 bases, and 20 bases lay between the germline ends. From germline, CDR1 is LNHDA and CDR2 SQIVND (reference sequence). The CDR3 spells CASSPLLSAGGGELFF. The CDR3 DNA follows: TGTGCCAGTAGTCCGCTCCTTTCGGCCGGAGGCGGGGAGCTGTTTTTT.

V is TRBV30 and J is TRBJ2-7; possibly TRBD2 for D (7 bases). The CDR3 has 15 amino acids. Germline assignment: CDR1 GTSNPN and CDR2 SVGIG (reference sequence). Trimming left V 5 bases short and J 6 bases short, with 23 bases between. DNA for the CDR3: TGTGCCTGGTCCCTTTTAGGGGGGGGCGGGAGCGAGCAGTACTTC. Its translation: CAWSLLGGGGSEQYF.

This chain links TRBV6-2 or TRBV6-3 with TRBJ1-4; D is uncertain. The germline gives CDR1 MNHEY, CDR2 SVGEGT. The V gene lost 6 bases and the J gene lost 10 bases, with 18 bases spanning the gap. This CDR3 comprises 14 residues. Here the CDR3 reads CASSDRETRGKLFF. CDR3 nucleotides: TGTGCCAGCAGCGACCGGGAAACTCGCGGAAAACTGTTTTTT.

This clone showed up just a few times. This sequence joins TRBV6-1 and TRBJ2-7; D unresolved. Trimming took off 3 bases at V and 6 bases at J, with 12 bases between the two ends. Germline values: CDR1 MNHNS, CDR2 SASEGT. The CDR3 totals 13 residues. The CDR3 loop is CASSDRQYREQYF. The CDR3 DNA follows: TGTGCCAGCAGTGATCGCCAGTACCGCGAGCAGTACTTC.

The chain joins TRBV6-4 to TRBJ2-3; 9 nucleotides agree with TRBD1. Germline V gives CDR1 MRHNA, CDR2 SNTAGT. The V gene end was trimmed by 5 bases and the J gene end by 6 bases; junction bases not matched to a gene: 6. The CDR3 spans 14 residues. This CDR3 is CASSSGQGTDTQYF. The CDR3 region has the DNA TGTGCCAGCAGTAGCGGACAGGGGACGGATACGCAGTATTTT.

The rearrangement uses TRBV19 and TRBJ2-5, with 10 nucleotides matching TRBD1. The germline V gene encodes CDR1 LNHDA and CDR2 SQIVND (reference sequence). The CDR3 has 16 residues. With 5 bases clipped from V and 4 bases from J, the junction kept 10 bases outside the gene matches. The CDR3 is CASSGLKGTGAETQYF. The CDR3 DNA follows: TGTGCCAGTAGTGGGCTGAAGGGGACAGGGGCAGAGACCCAGTACTTC. Based on the CDR3 plus reference TRBV19 and TRBJ2-5, the full variable domain is DGGITQSPKYLFRKEGQNVTLSCEQNLNHDAMYWYRQDPGQGLRLIYYSQIVNDFQKGDIAEGYSVSREKKESFPLTVTSAQKNPTAFYLCASSGLKGTGAETQYFGPGTRLLVL.

The chain couples TRBV12-3 or TRBV12-4 to TRBJ2-1; 8 positions match TRBD1. The length of the CDR3 is 13 residues. V gave up 6 bases and J gave up 6 bases; unmatched junction bases: 4. CDR3 sequence (DNA): TGTGCCAGCAGGGTGACAGGGGCCAATGAGCAGTTCTTC. Its protein product is CASRVTGANEQFF.

Of note for this clone: At the DNA level, this CDR3 is encoded by other sequences in the same sample as well. V is TRBV20-1 and J is TRBJ2-3, with 7 bases that match TRBD1. V lost 3 bases and J lost 3; bases outside the gene matches: 3. CDR1 is DFQATT, CDR2 SNEGSKA, per germline (reference sequence). This CDR3 comprises 13 residues. CDR3 nucleotides: TGCAGTGCTAGTAAGGGGGCGACAGATACGCAGTATTTT. Its protein product is CSASKGATDTQYF.

The V call is TRBV9, the J call TRBJ1-1; TRBD1 is a possible D gene (5 bases). The germline V gene encodes CDR1 SGDLS and CDR2 YYNGEE. V lost 3 bases and J lost 3, with 12 bases in between. This CDR3 has 14 amino acids. The CDR3 nucleotides are TGTGCCAGCAGCGCAGGTGGGGGGGACACTGAAGCTTTCTTT. The encoded protein is CASSAGGGDTEAFF.

The chain combines TRBV4-1 with TRBJ1-3, with no clear D. Trimming took 10 bases from V and 0 from J, leaving 13 bases between them. The CDR3 is 14 residues long. The germline gives CDR1 MGHRA, CDR2 YSYEKL. CDR3 nucleotide sequence: TGCGCCACCTCTCAGGTCCGCTCTGGAAACACCATATATTTT. This sequence encodes CATSQVRSGNTIYF.

J is TRBJ1-3 and V is TRBV27; 9 nucleotides agree with TRBD1. V lost 0 bases and J lost 4; bases outside the gene matches: 4. The CDR3 extends over 16 amino acids. Germline CDR1 reads MNHEY; CDR2 reads SMNVEV (reference sequence). CDR3 sequence (DNA): TGTGCCAGCAGTTTATCCGGGACAGGGCACGGAAACACCATATATTTT. As protein: CASSLSGTGHGNTIYF.

The chain carries TRBV19 and TRBJ2-7; 7 positions agree with TRBD2. V was pared by 5 bases and J by 5 bases, with 12 bases of the junction left unmatched. In germline, CDR1 is LNHDA, CDR2 SQIVND (reference sequence). This CDR3 spans 15 amino acids. CDR3: CASSPAPREADEQYF. CDR3 sequence (DNA): TGTGCCAGTAGTCCCGCTCCCCGGGAGGCGGACGAGCAGTACTTC.

The genes are TRBV7-2 and TRBJ1-3; D is unresolved. This CDR3 comprises 14 residues. Per the germline V gene, CDR1 is SGHTA and CDR2 is FQGNSA. The ends were cut back, 0 bases at V and 9 bases at J, with 12 bases in the middle. The CDR3 nucleotides are TGTGCCAGCAGCTTAGCGATCGGCGGAGCCACCATATATTTT. Protein sequence: CASSLAIGGATIYF.